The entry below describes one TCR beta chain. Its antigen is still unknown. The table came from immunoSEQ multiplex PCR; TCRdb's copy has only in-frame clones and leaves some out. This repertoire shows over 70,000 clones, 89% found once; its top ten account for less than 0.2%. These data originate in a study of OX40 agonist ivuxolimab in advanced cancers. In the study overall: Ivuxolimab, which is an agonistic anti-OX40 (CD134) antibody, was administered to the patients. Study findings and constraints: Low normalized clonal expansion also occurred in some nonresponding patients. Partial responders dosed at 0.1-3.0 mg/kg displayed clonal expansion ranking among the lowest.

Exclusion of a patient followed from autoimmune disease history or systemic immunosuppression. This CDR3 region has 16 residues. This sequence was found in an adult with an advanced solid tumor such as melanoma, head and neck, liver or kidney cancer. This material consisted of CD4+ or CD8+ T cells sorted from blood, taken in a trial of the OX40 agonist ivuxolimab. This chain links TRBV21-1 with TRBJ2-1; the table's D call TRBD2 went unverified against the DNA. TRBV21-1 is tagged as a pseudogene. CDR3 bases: TGTGCCAGCAGCAAAAGCTCAGAGGGCGATGTTTGGGAGCAGTTCTTC. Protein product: CASSKSSEGDVWEQFF.